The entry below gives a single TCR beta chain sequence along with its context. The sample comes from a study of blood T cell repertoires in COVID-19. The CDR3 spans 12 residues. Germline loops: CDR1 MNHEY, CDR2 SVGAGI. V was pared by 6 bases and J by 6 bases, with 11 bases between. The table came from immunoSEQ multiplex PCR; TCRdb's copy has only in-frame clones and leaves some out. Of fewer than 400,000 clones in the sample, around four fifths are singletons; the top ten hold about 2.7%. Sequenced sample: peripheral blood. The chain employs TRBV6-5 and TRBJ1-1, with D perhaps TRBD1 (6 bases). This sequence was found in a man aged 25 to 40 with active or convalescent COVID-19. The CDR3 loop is CASSTGYAEAFF. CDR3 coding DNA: TGTGCCAGCAGCACAGGGTACGCTGAAGCTTTCTTT.